These T cell receptor beta chains were read from a single sample in a study of T cell changes during pregnancy in multiple sclerosis. Here immunoSEQ multiplex PCR was the method, and the copy in TCRdb shows in-frame clones only, minus some. The sample yields fewer than 40,000 clones, 90% to 95% seen once. The sample was CD4+ T cells from peripheral blood mononuclear cells, taken in the second trimester of pregnancy. Receptors were obtained from a female donor in good health, enrolled as a control in a pregnancy study. Both conserved end residues are part of each CDR3. The D gene is left open where the match is weak. Expanded clones get a size class; other rows say once, few or many, or leave the size out.

V gene	D gene	J gene	clone size	CDR3 protein	CDR3 DNA
TRBV6-1	-	TRBJ1-3	once	CASSEGGAFSGNTIYF	TGTGCCAGCAGTGAAGGGGGCGCATTCTCTGGAAACACCATATATTTT
TRBV29-1	-	TRBJ2-1	-	CSVKPPNEQFF	TGCAGCGTTAAGCCCCCTAATGAGCAGTTCTTC
TRBV19	-	TRBJ2-7	-	CASSMQVRYEQYF	TGTGCCAGTAGTATGCAGGTCCGGTACGAGCAGTACTTC
TRBV30	-	TRBJ1-1	-	CAWSSGFNTEAFF	TGTGCCTGGAGTTCAGGCTTCAACACTGAAGCTTTCTTT
TRBV19	-	TRBJ2-1	-	CASSGGPGSNEQFF	TGTGCCAGTAGTGGAGGCCCAGGTAGCAATGAGCAGTTCTTC
TRBV9	TRBD1	TRBJ2-6	-	CASSVGQGATGANVLTF	TGTGCCAGCAGCGTAGGTCAGGGGGCGACTGGGGCCAACGTCCTGACTTTC
TRBV2	TRBD2	TRBJ2-2	-	CASSEVPLGLAGGTSTGELFF	TGTGCCAGCAGTGAAGTCCCCCTGGGACTAGCGGGGGGGACGAGTACCGGGGAGCTGTTTTTT
TRBV15	-	TRBJ2-4	-	CATSRVVGAGAKNIQYF	TGTGCCACCAGCAGAGTCGTGGGGGCGGGAGCCAAAAACATTCAGTACTTC
TRBV29-1	TRBD1	TRBJ2-5	-	CSVSAKTGGETQYF	TGCAGCGTTTCGGCAAAGACAGGGGGAGAGACCCAGTACTTC
TRBV7-9	TRBD1	TRBJ1-5	-	CASSLYGQGNQPQHF	TGTGCCAGCAGCTTATATGGACAGGGTAATCAGCCCCAGCATTTT
TRBV7-2	TRBD1	TRBJ1-2	few	CASSQQQGASYGYTF	TGTGCCAGCAGCCAACAGCAGGGGGCATCCTATGGCTACACCTTC
TRBV29-1	-	TRBJ1-1	-	CSVTARQNTEAFF	TGCAGCGTTACCGCCCGACAGAACACTGAAGCTTTCTTT
TRBV19	-	TRBJ1-5	-	CASSLQGGNQPQHF	TGTGCCAGTAGTTTACAGGGTGGCAATCAGCCCCAGCATTTT
TRBV21-1	-	TRBJ2-3	-	CASSPPRPTGKKNTQYF	TGTGCCAGCAGCCCCCCTCGTCCGACAGGGAAGAAGAATACGCAGTATTTT
TRBV27	TRBD1	TRBJ1-4	-	CASRSGTGSFNEKLFF	TGTGCCAGCAGGTCCGGGACAGGGAGCTTTAATGAAAAACTGTTTTTT
TRBV2	-	TRBJ2-1	once	CASSEGQINEQFF	TGTGCCAGCAGTGAAGGCCAGATCAATGAGCAGTTCTTC
TRBV7-6	-	TRBJ1-2	-	CASRKGTGDYGYTF	TGTGCCAGCAGGAAAGGAACAGGCGACTATGGCTACACCTTC
TRBV5-8	TRBD1	TRBJ1-5	-	CASRSGGQPQHF	TGTGCCAGCAGATCAGGGGGACAGCCCCAGCATTTT
TRBV6-6	TRBD1	TRBJ2-3	-	CASSTGQGPDTQYF	TGTGCCAGCAGTACCGGACAGGGCCCAGATACGCAGTATTTT
TRBV28	-	TRBJ1-2	-	CASSLGGGRGVYGYTF	TGTGCCAGCAGTTTAGGCGGTGGGCGGGGAGTTTATGGCTACACCTTC
TRBV14	TRBD1	TRBJ2-7	once	CASSRTIIQGHEQYF	TGTGCCAGCAGCCGAACGATAATACAGGGGCACGAGCAGTACTTC
TRBV5-5	-	TRBJ1-2	-	CASSPGVGYGYTF	TGTGCCAGCAGCCCAGGGGTGGGCTATGGCTACACCTTC